This T cell receptor beta chain came from a study of cytomegalovirus exposure and HLA in healthy donors. The CDR3 runs to 14 residues. Germline CDR1 SEHNR, CDR2 FQNEAQ (reference sequence). With 6 bases clipped from V and 9 bases from J, the junction kept 7 bases outside the gene matches. The PCR contained 60 Vbeta and 13 Jbeta primers. The method was immunoSEQ multiplex PCR; TCRdb's version includes in-frame clones alone and lacks a portion of them. Its table lists around 210,000 clones. The chain links TRBV7-9 to TRBJ1-6, with TRBD1 matching 8 bases. Sequencing was done on a sample of PBMCs. The source of this sequence is a girl aged 2 to 9 in good health and CMV-seropositive. The CDR3 DNA reads as TGTGCCAGCAGGGGGACAGGAGCGAGTTCACCCCTCCACTTT. Amino acid sequence: CASRGTGASSPLHF.